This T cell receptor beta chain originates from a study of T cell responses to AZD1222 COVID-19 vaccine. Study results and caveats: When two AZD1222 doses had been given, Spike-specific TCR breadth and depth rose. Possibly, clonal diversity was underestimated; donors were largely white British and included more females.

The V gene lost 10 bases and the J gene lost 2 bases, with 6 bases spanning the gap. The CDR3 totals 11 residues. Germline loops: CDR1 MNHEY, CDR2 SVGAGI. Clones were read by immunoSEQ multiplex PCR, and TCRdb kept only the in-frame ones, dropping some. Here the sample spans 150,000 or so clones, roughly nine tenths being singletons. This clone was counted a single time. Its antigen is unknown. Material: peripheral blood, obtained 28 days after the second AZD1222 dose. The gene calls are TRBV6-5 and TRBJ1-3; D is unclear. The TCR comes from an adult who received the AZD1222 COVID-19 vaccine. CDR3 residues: CATTAGNTIYF. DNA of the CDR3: TGTGCCACCACAGCTGGAAACACCATATATTTT.